The T cell receptor beta chain described here comes from a study of T cells in Graves' hyperthyroidism and ophthalmopathy. Clinicians diagnosed patients from clinical symptoms, serum thyroxine and TRAb, thyroid ultrasound and orbital computed tomography. Authors of the study amplified TCR beta CDR3 regions from RNA transcripts. HTBI primers were used for first-round RT-PCR of the TCR CDR3. TCRdb re-called the multiplex PCR reads with MiXCR, one entry per CDR3 protein. The table has hundreds of thousands of distinct CDR3 sequences, 15% to 20% seen once. This clonotype occurred a few times. Its antigen is currently unknown. CDR3 length: 14 amino acids. V gave up 0 bases and J gave up 3 bases, with 9 bases separating them. Germline CDR1 reads KGHSH; CDR2 reads LQKENI. Study-wide findings and caveats: Clonotypes that were expanded in thyroid above 0.001 mostly appeared in blood too.

The chain employs TRBV18 and TRBJ2-7, with a tentative D call TRBD1 (6 bases). The source is a woman in her late teens or twenties with Graves' ophthalmopathy. The specimen sequenced was blood. Here the CDR3 reads CASSPPGAVYEQYF. The CDR3 DNA is TGTGCCAGCTCACCACCGGGGGCGGTCTACGAGCAGTACTTC. The full variable domain, completed using reference TRBV18 and TRBJ2-7, is NAGVMQNPRHLVRRRGQEARLRCSPMKGHSHVYWYRQLPEEGLKFMVYLQKENIIDESGMPKERFSAEFPKEGPSILRIQQVVRGDSAAYFCASSPPGAVYEQYFGPGTRLTVT.